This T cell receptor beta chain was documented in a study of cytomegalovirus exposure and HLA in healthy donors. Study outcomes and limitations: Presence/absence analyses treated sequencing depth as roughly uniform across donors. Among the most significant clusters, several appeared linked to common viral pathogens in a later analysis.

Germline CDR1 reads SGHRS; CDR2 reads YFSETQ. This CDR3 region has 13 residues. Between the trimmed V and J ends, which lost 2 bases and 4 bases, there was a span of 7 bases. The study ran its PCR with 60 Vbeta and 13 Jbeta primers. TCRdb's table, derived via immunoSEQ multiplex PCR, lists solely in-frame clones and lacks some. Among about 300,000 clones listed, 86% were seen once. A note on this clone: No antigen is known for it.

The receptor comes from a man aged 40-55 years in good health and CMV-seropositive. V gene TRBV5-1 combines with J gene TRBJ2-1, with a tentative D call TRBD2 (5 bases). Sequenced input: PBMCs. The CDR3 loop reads CASSFGDYNEQFF. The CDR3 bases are TGCGCCAGCAGCTTCGGGGATTACAATGAGCAGTTCTTC.